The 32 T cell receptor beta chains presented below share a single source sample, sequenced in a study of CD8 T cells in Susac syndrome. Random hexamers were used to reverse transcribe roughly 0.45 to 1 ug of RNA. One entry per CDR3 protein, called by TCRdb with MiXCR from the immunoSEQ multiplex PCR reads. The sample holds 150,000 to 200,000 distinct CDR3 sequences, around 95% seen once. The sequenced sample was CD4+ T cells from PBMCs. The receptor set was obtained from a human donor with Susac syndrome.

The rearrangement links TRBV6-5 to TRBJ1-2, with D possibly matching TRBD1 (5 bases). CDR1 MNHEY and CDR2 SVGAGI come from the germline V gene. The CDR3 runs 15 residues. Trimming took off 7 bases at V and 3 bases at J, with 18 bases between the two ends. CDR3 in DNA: TGTGCCAGCACTCCCACCGAGGGGCGCGACTATGGCTACACCTTC. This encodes CASTPTEGRDYGYTF.

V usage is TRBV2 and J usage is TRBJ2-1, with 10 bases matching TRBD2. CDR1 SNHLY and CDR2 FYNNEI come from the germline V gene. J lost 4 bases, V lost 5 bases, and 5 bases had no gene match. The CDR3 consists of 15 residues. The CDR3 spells CASSKLAGPYNEQFF. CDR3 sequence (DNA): TGTGCCAGCAGTAAACTAGCGGGGCCTTACAATGAGCAGTTCTTC.

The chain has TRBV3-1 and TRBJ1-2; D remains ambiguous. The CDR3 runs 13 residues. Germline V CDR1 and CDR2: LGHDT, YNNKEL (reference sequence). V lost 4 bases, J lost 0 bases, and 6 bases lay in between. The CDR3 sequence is CASSRETNYGYTF. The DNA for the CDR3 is TGTGCCAGCAGCCGGGAGACTAACTATGGCTACACCTTC.

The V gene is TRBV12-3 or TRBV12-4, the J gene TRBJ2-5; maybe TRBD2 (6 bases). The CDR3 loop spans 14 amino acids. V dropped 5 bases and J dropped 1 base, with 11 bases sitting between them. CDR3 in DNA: TGTGCCAGCAGTGATCGGGGGTTCCAAGAGACCCAGTACTTC. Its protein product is CASSDRGFQETQYF.

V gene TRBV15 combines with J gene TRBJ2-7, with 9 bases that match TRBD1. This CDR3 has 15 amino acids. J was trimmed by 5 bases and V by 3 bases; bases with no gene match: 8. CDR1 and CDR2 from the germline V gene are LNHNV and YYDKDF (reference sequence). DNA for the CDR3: TGTGCCACCAGCAGGCCCACCACAGGGGGCCACGAGCAGTACTTC. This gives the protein CATSRPTTGGHEQYF.

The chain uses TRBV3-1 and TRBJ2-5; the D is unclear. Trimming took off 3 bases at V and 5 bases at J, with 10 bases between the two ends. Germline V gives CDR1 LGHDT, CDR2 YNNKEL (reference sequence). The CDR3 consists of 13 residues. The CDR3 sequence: CASSHPQTETQYF. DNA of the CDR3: TGTGCCAGCAGCCACCCTCAAACGGAGACCCAGTACTTC.

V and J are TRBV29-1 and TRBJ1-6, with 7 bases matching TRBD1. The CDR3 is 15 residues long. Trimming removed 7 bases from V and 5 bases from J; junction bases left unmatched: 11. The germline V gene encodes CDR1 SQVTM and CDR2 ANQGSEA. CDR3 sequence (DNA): TGCAGCGCCGGACAGGAGGATGCGAATAATTCACCCCTCCACTTT. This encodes CSAGQEDANNSPLHF.

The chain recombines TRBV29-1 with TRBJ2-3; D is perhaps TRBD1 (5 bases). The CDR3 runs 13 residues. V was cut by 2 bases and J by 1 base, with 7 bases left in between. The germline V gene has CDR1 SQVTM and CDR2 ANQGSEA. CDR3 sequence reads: CSVEPQGTDTQYF. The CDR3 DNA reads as TGCAGCGTTGAACCACAGGGCACAGATACGCAGTATTTT.

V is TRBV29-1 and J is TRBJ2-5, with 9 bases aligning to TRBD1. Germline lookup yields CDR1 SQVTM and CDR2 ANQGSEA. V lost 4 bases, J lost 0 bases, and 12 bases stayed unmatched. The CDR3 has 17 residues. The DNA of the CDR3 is TGCAGCGTTGTTTGGGACAGGGCCGATTCTTACCAAGAGACCCAGTACTTC. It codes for CSVVWDRADSYQETQYF.

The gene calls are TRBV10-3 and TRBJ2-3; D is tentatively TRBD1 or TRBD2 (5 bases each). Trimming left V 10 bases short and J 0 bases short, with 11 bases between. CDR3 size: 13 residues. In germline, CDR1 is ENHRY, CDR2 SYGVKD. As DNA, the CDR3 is TGTGCCACGGGGACGAAAAGCACAGATACGCAGTATTTT. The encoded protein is CATGTKSTDTQYF.

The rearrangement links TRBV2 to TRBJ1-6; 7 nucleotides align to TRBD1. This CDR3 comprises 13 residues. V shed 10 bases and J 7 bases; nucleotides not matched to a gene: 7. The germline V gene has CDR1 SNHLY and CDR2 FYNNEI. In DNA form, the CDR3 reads TGTGCCAATAGACAGGGCGGCAATTCACCCCTCCACTTT. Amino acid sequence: CANRQGGNSPLHF.

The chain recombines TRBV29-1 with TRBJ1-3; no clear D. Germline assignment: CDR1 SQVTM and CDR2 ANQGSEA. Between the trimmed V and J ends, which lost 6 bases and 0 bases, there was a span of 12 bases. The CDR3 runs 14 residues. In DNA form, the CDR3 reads TGCAGCGTCCTAACATTGAGCTCTGGAAACACCATATATTTT. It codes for CSVLTLSSGNTIYF.

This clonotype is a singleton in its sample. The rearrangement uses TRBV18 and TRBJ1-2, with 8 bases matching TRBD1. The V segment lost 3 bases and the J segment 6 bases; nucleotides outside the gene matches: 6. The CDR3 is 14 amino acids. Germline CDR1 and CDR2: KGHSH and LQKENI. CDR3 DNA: TGTGCCAGCTCACCCGGGACAGGACCTGATGGCTACACCTTC. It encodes CASSPGTGPDGYTF. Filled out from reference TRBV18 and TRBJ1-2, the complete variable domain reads NAGVMQNPRHLVRRRGQEARLRCSPMKGHSHVYWYRQLPEEGLKFMVYLQKENIIDESGMPKERFSAEFPKEGPSILRIQQVVRGDSAAYFCASSPGTGPDGYTFGSGTRLTVV.

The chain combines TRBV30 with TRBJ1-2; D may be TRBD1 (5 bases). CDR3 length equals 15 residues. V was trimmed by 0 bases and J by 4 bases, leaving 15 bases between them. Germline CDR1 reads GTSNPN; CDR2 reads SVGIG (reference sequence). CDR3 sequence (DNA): TGTGCCTGGAGTGTTGGACCCGACAGTAGCTATGGCTACACCTTC. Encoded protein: CAWSVGPDSSYGYTF. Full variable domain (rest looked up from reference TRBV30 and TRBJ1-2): SQTIHQWPATLVQPVGSPLSLECTVEGTSNPNLYWYRQAAGRGLQLLFYSVGIGQISSEVPQNLSASRPQDRQFILSSKKLLLSDSGFYLCAWSVGPDSSYGYTFGSGTRLTVV.

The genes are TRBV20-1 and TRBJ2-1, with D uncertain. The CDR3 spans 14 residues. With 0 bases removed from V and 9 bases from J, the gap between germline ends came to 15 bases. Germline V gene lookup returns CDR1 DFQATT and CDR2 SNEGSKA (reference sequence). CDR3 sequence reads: CSARDFHSGTEQFF. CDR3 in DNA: TGCAGTGCTAGAGACTTCCACTCGGGTACTGAGCAGTTCTTC.

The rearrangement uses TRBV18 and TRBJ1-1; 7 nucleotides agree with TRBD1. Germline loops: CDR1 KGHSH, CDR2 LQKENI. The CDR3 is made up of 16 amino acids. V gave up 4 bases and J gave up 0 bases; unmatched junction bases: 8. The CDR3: CASSLRTGTMNTEAFF. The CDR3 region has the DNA TGTGCCAGCTCACTTCGGACAGGAACAATGAACACTGAAGCTTTCTTT.

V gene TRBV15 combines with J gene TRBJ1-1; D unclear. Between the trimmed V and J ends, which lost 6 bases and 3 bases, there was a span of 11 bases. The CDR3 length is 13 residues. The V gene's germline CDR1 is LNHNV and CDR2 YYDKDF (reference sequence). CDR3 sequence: CATSQDLDTEAFF. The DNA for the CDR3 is TGTGCCACCAGTCAAGATCTGGACACTGAAGCTTTCTTT.

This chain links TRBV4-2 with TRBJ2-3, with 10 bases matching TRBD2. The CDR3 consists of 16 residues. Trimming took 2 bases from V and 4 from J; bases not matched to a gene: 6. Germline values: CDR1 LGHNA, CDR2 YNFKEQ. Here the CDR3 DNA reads TGTGCCAGCAGCCAATTACAGCGGGGGGGCCCAGATACGCAGTATTTT. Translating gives CASSQLQRGGPDTQYF.

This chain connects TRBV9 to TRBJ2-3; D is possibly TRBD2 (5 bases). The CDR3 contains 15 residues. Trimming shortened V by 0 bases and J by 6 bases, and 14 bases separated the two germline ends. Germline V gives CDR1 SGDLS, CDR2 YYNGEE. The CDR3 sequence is CASSVEGAQRDTQYF. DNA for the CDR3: TGTGCCAGCAGCGTAGAAGGAGCCCAGCGGGATACGCAGTATTTT.

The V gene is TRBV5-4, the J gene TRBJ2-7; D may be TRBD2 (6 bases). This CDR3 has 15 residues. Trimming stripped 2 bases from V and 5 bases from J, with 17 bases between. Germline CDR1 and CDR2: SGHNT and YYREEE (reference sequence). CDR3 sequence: CASSLPGVRRNEQYF. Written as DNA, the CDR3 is TGTGCCAGCAGCTTACCGGGGGTTAGAAGGAACGAGCAGTACTTC.

This chain's CDR3 is CASSMAAGLREQYF. CDR3 DNA sequence: TGTGCCAGTAGTATGGCTGCGGGCCTACGCGAGCAGTACTTC. The genes are TRBV19 and TRBJ2-7; a weak D match, TRBD2 (5 bases). Trimming removed 3 bases at V and 6 bases at J, with 15 bases between. There are 14 residues in the CDR3. Germline V gives CDR1 LNHDA, CDR2 SQIVND (reference sequence).

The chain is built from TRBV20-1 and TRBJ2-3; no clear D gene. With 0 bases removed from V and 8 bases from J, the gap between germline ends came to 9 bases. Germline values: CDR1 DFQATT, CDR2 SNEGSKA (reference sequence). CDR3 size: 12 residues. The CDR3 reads CSARDLAGTQYF. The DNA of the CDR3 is TGCAGTGCTAGAGACTTAGCTGGTACGCAGTATTTT.

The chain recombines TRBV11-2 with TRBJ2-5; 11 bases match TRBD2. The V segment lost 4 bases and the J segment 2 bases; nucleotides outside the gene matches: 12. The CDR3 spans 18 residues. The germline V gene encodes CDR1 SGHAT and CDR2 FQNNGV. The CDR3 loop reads CASSSIPPRLAGQETQYF. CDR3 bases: TGTGCCAGCAGCTCAATCCCCCCACGACTAGCGGGGCAAGAGACCCAGTACTTC.

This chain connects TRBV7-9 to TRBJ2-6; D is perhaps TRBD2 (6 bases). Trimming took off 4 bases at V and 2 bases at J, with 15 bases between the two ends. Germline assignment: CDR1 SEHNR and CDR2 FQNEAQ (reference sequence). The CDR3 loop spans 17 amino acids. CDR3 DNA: TGTGCCAGCAGCTCCCGGGACTTCTTTACTGGGGCCAACGTCCTGACTTTC. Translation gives CASSSRDFFTGANVLTF.

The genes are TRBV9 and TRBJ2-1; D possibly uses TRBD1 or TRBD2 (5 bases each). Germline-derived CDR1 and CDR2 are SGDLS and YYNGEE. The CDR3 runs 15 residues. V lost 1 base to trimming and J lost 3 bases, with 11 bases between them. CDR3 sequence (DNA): TGTGCCAGCAGCGTATTTGGGACGGGCTACAATGAGCAGTTCTTC. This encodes CASSVFGTGYNEQFF.

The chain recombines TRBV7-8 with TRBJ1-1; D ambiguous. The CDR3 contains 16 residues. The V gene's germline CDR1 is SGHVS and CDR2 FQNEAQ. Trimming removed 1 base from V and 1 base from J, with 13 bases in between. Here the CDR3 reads CASSLVSGIENTEAFF. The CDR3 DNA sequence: TGTGCCAGCAGCTTAGTGTCTGGGATCGAGAACACTGAAGCTTTCTTT. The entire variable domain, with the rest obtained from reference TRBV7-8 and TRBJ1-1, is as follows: GAGVSQSPRYKVAKRGQDVALRCDPISGHVSLFWYQQALGQGPEFLTYFQNEAQLDKSGLPSDRFFAERPEGSVSTLKIQRTQQEDSAVYLCASSLVSGIENTEAFFGQGTRLTVV.

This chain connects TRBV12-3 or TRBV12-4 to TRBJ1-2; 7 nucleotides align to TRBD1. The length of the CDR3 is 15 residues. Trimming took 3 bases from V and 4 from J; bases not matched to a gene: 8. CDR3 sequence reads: CASSFFGQAPYGYTF. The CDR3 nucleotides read TGTGCCAGCAGTTTTTTCGGACAGGCCCCCTATGGCTACACCTTC.

The DNA for the CDR3 is TGTGCCACCAGTGAACCGGGACAGGGCTCTCGGCAGTTCTTC. It is translated as CATSEPGQGSRQFF. This chain joins TRBV24-1 and TRBJ2-1; 9 bases are a match to TRBD1. Germline V lookup: CDR1 KGHDR, CDR2 SFDVKD. This CDR3 is 14 amino acids long. V lost 4 bases, J lost 12 bases, and 9 bases stayed unmatched.

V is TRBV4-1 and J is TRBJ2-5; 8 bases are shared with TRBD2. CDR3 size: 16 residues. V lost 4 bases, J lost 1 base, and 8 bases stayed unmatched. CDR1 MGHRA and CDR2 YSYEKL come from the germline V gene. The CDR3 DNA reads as TGCGCCAGCAGCCCGGGGGGGTGGGCCATCCAAGAGACCCAGTACTTC. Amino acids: CASSPGGWAIQETQYF.

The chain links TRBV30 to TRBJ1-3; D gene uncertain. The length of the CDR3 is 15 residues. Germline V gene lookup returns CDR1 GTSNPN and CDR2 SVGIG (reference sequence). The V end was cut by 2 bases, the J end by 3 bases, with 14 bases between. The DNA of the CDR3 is TGTGCCTGGAGTCCGGGATCGGGCCATGGAAACACCATATATTTT. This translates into CAWSPGSGHGNTIYF.

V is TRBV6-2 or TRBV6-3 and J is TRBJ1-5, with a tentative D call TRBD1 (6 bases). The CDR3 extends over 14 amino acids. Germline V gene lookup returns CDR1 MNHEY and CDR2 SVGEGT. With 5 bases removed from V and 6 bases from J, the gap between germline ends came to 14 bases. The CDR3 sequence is CASSREQGGQPQHF. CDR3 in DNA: TGTGCCAGCAGTCGTGAACAGGGTGGTCAGCCCCAGCATTTT.

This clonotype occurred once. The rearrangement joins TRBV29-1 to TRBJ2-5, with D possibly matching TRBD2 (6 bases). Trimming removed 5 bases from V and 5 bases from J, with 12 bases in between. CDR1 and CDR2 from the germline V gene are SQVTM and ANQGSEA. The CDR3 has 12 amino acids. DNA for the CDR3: TGCAGCGTTAGGGGACTGGGGGAGACCCAGTACTTC. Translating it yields CSVRGLGETQYF.